Detailed here is one TCR beta chain. This specimen comes from a study of blood T cell repertoires in COVID-19. TCRdb's copy holds only in-frame clones and misses some; the assay was immunoSEQ multiplex PCR. The table shows 110,000 or so clones, with about 74% occurring only once. Germline CDR1 MNHEY, CDR2 SMNVEV (reference sequence). The CDR3 consists of 12 residues. J gave up 4 bases and V 8 bases, and 1 base lay outside the gene matches. The receptor comes from a man aged 65 to 79 with acute or convalescent COVID-19. V gene TRBV27 combines with J gene TRBJ2-1, with 8 nucleotides matching TRBD1. What was sequenced was peripheral blood. CDR3 sequence: CASGTGYNEQFF. As DNA, the CDR3 is TGTGCCAGCGGGACAGGTTACAATGAGCAGTTCTTC.